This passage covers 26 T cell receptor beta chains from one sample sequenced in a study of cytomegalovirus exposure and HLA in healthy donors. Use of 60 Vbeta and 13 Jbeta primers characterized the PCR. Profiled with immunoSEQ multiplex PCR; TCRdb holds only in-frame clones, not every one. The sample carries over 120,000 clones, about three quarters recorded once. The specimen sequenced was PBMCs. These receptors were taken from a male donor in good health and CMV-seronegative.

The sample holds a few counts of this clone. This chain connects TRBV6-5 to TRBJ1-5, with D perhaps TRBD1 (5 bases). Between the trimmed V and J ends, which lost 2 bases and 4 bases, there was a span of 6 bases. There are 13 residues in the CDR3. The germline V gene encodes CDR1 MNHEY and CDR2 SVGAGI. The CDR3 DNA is TGTGCCAGCAGTTACGGGACTAATCAGCCCCAGCATTTT. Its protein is CASSYGTNQPQHF.

The CDR3, as DNA: TGTGCCAGCAAAAAAGGACAGGGTTCCACTGAAGCTTTCTTT. This translates into CASKKGQGSTEAFF. This rearrangement joins TRBV25-1 to TRBJ1-1, with 8 bases aligning to TRBD1. This CDR3 is 14 amino acids long. V lost 7 bases, J lost 4 bases, and 8 bases stayed unmatched. Germline CDR1 MGHDK, CDR2 SYGVNS.

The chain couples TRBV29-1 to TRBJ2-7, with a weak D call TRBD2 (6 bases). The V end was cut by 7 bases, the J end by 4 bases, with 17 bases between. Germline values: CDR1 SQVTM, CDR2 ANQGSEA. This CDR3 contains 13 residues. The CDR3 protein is CSAMYASAYEQYF. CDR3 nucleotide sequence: TGCAGCGCGATGTATGCTAGCGCGTACGAGCAGTACTTC.

In DNA, the CDR3 is TGCGCCAGCAGCTTGCAGGGAAACATTCAGTACTTC. Amino acid sequence: CASSLQGNIQYF. The rearrangement links TRBV5-1 to TRBJ2-4; tentative D call: TRBD1 (5 bases). V was trimmed by 1 base and J by 6 bases, leaving 5 bases between them. The CDR3 has 12 residues. CDR1 and CDR2 (germline): SGHRS, YFSETQ.

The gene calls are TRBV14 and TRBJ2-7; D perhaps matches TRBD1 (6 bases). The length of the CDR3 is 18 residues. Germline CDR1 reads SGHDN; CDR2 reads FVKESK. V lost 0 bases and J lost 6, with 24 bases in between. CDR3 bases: TGTGCCAGCAGCCAAGACATTACACCCGCCTGGGTCAGGGGCGAGCAGTACTTC. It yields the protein CASSQDITPAWVRGEQYF.

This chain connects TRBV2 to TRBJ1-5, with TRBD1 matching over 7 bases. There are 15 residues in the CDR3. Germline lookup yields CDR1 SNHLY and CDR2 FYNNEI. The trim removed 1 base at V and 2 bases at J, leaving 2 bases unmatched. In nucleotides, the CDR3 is TGTGCCAGCAGTGAAGGGACAGGTCGCAATCAGCCCCAGCATTTT. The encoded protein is CASSEGTGRNQPQHF.

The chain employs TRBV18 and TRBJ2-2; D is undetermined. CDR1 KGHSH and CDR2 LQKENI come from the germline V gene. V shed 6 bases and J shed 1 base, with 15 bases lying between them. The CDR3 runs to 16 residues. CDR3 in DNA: TGTGCCAGCTCGCTCGGAGTGCCGGGGAACACCGGGGAGCTGTTTTTT. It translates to CASSLGVPGNTGELFF.

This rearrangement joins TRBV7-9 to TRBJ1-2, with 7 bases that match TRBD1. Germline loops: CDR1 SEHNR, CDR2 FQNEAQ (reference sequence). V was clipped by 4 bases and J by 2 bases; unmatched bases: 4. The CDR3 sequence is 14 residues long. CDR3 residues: CASSWGQNNYGYTF. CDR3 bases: TGTGCCAGCAGCTGGGGACAGAACAACTATGGCTACACCTTC. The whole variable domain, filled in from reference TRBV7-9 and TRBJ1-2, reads DTGVSQNPRHKITKRGQNVTFRCDPISEHNRLYWYRQTLGQGPEFLTYFQNEAQLEKSRLLSDRFSAERPKGSFSTLEIQRTEQGDSAMYLCASSWGQNNYGYTFGSGTRLTVV.

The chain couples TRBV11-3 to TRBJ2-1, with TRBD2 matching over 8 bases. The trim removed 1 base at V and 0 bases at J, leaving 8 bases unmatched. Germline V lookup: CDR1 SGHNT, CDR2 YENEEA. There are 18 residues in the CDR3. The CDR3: CASSLGFEREYSYNEQFF. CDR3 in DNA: TGTGCCAGCAGCTTAGGGTTTGAGCGGGAGTACTCCTACAATGAGCAGTTCTTC. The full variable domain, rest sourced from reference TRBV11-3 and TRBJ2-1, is EAGVVQSPRYKIIEKKQPVAFWCNPISGHNTLYWYLQNLGQGPELLIRYENEEAVDDSQLPKDRFSAERLKGVDSTLKIQPAELGDSAVYLCASSLGFEREYSYNEQFFGPGTRLTVL.

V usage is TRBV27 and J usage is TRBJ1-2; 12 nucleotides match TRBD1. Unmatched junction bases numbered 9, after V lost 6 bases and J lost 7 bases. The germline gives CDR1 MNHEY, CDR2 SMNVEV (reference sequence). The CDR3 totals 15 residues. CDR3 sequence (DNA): TGTGCCAGCAGATTCCGGGACAGGGGGCCTTTTGGCTACACCTTC. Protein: CASRFRDRGPFGYTF.

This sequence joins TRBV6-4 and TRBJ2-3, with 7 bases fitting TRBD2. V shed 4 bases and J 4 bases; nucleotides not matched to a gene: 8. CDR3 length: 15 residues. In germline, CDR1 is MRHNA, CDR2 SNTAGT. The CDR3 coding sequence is TGTGCCAGCAGTGCCTCGGGAGGTTCCTCAGATACGCAGTATTTT. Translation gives CASSASGGSSDTQYF.

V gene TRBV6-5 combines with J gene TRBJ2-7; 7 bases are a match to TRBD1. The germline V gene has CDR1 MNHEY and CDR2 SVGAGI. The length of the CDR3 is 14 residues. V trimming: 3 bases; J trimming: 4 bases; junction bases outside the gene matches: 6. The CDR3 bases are TGTGCCAGCAGTTATTCCGGGACAGAATACGAGCAGTACTTC. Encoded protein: CASSYSGTEYEQYF.

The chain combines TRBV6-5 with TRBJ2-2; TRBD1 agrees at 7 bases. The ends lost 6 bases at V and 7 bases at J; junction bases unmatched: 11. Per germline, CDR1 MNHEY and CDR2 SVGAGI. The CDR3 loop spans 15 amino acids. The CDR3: CASSFTGVVVGELFF. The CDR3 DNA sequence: TGTGCCAGCAGCTTTACAGGGGTGGTCGTCGGGGAGCTGTTTTTT.

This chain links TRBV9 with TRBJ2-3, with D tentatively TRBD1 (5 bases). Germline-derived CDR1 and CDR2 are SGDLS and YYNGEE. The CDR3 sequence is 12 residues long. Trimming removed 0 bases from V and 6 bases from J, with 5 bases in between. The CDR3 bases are TGTGCCAGCAGCGTAGCAGGGGATACGCAGTATTTT. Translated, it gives CASSVAGDTQYF.

CDR3 bases: TGTGCCAGCAGCTTAGGGGGTAGCGGTAAACAAGAGACCCAGTACTTC. This translates into CASSLGGSGKQETQYF. This chain joins TRBV7-2 and TRBJ2-5; D may be TRBD2 (6 bases). V was pared by 1 base and J by 2 bases, with 14 bases between. Looked up from germline, CDR1 is SGHTA and CDR2 is FQGNSA. This CDR3 is 16 amino acids long. The full variable domain, completed using reference TRBV7-2 and TRBJ2-5, is GAGVSQSPSNKVTEKGKDVELRCDPISGHTALYWYRQSLGQGLEFLIYFQGNSAPDKSGLPSDRFSAERTGGSVSTLTIQRTQQEDSAVYLCASSLGGSGKQETQYFGPGTRLLVL.

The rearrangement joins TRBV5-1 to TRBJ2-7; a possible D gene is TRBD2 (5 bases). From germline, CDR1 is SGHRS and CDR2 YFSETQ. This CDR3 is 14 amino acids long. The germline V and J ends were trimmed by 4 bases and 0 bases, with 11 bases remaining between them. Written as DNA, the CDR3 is TGCGCCAGCAGCCTCTTAGCGTTCTCCTACGAGCAGTACTTC. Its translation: CASSLLAFSYEQYF.

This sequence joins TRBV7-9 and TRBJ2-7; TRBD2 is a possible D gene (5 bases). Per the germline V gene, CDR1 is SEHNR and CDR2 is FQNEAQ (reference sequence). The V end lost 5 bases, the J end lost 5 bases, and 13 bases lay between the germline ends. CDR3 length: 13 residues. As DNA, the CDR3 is TGTGCCAGCAGCCCGACGGGGTCCCACGAGCAGTACTTC. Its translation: CASSPTGSHEQYF.

The CDR3 sequence: CASSPGGDEAFF. In DNA, the CDR3 is TGTGCCAGCAGCCCCGGGGGGGATGAAGCTTTCTTT. This chain joins TRBV4-2 and TRBJ1-1; TRBD1 might be the D (5 bases). This CDR3 comprises 12 residues. Germline CDR1 is LGHNA and CDR2 is YNFKEQ. Trimming cost V 4 bases and J 7 bases, with 10 bases left between them.

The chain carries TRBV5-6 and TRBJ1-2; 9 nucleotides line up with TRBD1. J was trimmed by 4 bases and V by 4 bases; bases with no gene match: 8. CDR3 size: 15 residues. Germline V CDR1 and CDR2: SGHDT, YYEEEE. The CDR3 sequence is CASSLPGQGAYGYTF. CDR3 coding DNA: TGTGCCAGCAGCCTCCCGGGACAGGGAGCCTATGGCTACACCTTC.

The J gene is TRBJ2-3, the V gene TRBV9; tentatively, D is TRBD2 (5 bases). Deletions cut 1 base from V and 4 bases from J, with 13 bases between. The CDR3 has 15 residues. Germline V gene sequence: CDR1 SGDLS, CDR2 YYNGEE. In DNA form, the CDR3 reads TGTGCCAGCAGCGTAACCGGCGGGTCCGCAGATACGCAGTATTTT. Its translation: CASSVTGGSADTQYF. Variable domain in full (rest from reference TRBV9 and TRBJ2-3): DSGVTQTPKHLITATGQRVTLRCSPRSGDLSVYWYQQSLDQGLQFLIQYYNGEERAKGNILERFSAQQFPDLHSELNLSSLELGDSALYFCASSVTGGSADTQYFGPGTRLTVL.

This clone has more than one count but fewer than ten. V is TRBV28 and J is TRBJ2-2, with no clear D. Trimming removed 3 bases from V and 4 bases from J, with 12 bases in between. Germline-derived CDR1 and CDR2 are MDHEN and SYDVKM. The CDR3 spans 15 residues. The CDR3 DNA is TGTGCCAGCAGTTTCGTGCCAGAGGCCACCGGGGAGCTGTTTTTT. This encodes CASSFVPEATGELFF.

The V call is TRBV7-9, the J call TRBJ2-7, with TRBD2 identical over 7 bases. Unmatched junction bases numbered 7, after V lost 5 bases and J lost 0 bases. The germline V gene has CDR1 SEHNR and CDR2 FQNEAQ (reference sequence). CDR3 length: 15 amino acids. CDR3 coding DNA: TGTGCCAGCAGCCCGATTCTAGCGGCCTCCTACGAGCAGTACTTC. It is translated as CASSPILAASYEQYF. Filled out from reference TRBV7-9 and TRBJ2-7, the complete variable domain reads DTGVSQNPRHKITKRGQNVTFRCDPISEHNRLYWYRQTLGQGPEFLTYFQNEAQLEKSRLLSDRFSAERPKGSFSTLEIQRTEQGDSAMYLCASSPILAASYEQYFGPGTRLTVT.

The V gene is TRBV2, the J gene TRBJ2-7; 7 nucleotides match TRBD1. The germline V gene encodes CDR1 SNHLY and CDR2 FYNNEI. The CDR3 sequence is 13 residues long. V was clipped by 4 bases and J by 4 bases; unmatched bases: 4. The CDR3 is CASSAGTAYEQYF. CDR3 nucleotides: TGTGCCAGCAGTGCCGGGACAGCATACGAGCAGTACTTC.

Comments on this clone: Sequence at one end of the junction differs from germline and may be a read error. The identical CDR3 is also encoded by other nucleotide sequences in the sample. The CDR3 is CASSLPTGTEAFF. CDR3 coding DNA: TGTGCTAGCAGTCTACCGACAGGGACTGAAGCTTTCTTT. The chain employs TRBV5-6 and TRBJ1-1; TRBD1 matches at 7 bases. Germline-derived CDR1 and CDR2 are SGHDT and YYEEEE. This CDR3 spans 13 amino acids.

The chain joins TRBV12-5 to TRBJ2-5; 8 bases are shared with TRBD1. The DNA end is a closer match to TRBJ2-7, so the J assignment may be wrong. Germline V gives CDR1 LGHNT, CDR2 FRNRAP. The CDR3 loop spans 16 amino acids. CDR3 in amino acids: CASGSLRDRFSYEQYF. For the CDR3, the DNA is TGTGCTAGTGGTTCTCTCCGGGACAGGTTCTCCTACGAGCAGTACTTC.

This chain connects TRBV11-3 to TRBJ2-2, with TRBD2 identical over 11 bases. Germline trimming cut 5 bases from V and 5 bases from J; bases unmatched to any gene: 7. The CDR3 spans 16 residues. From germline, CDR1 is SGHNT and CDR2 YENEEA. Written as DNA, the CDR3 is TGTGCCAGCAGCCGTAGCCTAGCGGGGGGAACCGGGGAGCTGTTTTTT. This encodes CASSRSLAGGTGELFF.